This is a list of T cell receptor beta chains from one sample in a study of Graves' ophthalmopathy and Graves' hyperthyroidism. TCRdb re-called the multiplex PCR reads through MiXCR, storing one row per CDR3 protein. This sample has about 400,000 distinct CDR3 sequences, with approximately 16% found just once. The specimen was peripheral blood. These receptors were taken from a woman under 30 with Graves' ophthalmopathy. The CDR3 runs from the conserved cysteine through the conserved F or W. Fields, in order: D gene, J gene, clone size, V gene, CDR3 DNA, CDR3 protein. The D gene is left open where the match is weak. Expanded clones are given a class, and other clones once, few, many or no size at all.

>.|TRBJ1-2|few|TRBV19
TGTGCCAGTAACGGACGGAGAACTAACTATGGCTACACCTTC
CASNGRRTNYGYTF
>TRBD1|TRBJ2-7|many|TRBV6-2/TRBV6-3
TGTGCCAGCACTCCCGGGACAGGGGTTTACGAGCAGTACTTC
CASTPGTGVYEQYF
>.|TRBJ1-2|.|TRBV12-3/TRBV12-4
TGTGCCAGCAGTTCCAGGGATGATTATGGCTACACCTTC
CASSSRDDYGYTF
>TRBD1|TRBJ1-2|many|TRBV30
TGTGCCTGGAGTTTCCCGGACAGGACTAACTATGGCTACACCTTC
CAWSFPDRTNYGYTF
>.|TRBJ2-2|many|TRBV6-2/TRBV6-3
TGTGCCAGCAGTTTCCCCCCCCGGGGACTGAACACCGGGGAGCTGTTTTTT
CASSFPPRGLNTGELFF
>TRBD2|TRBJ2-7|.|TRBV6-1
TGTGCCAGCAGTACCCTGGGCGGGAGTAGGTACGAGCAGTACTTC
CASSTLGGSRYEQYF
>.|TRBJ1-1|many|TRBV30
TGTGCCTGGAGTGTCGGAGGGTCTGAAGCTTTCTTT
CAWSVGGSEAFF
>.|TRBJ1-5|many|TRBV18
TGTGCCAGCTCACCGCAGGATAACAATCAGCCCCAGCATTTT
CASSPQDNNQPQHF
>.|TRBJ1-5|many|TRBV20-1
TGCAGTGCTAGTCCCGGACGCAGCAATCAGCCCCAGCATTTT
CSASPGRSNQPQHF
>TRBD1|TRBJ2-7|few|TRBV4-2
TGTGCCAGCAGCCAACCCGGGACAGGGGGAGACGAGCAGTACTTC
CASSQPGTGGDEQYF
>.|TRBJ2-2|many|TRBV20-1
TGCAGTGCTAGTAGGAGCCAGGGTTTCGGGGAGCTGTTTTTT
CSASRSQGFGELFF
>.|TRBJ2-7|many|TRBV4-3
TGCGCCAGCAGCCAAGTATTCCCTCTTGAGGGGCAGTACTTC
CASSQVFPLEGQYF
>.|TRBJ2-5|many|TRBV28
TGTGCCAGCAGTCGACGTCGGACGGGAGAGACCCAGTACTTC
CASSRRRTGETQYF
>.|TRBJ1-2|many|TRBV6-2/TRBV6-3
TGTGCCAGCAGTTATGGTCAGTATGGCTACACCTTC
CASSYGQYGYTF
>.|TRBJ2-5|many|TRBV2
TGTGCCAGCAGTGTCAGAGTTCAAGAGACCCAGTACTTC
CASSVRVQETQYF
>.|TRBJ1-2|many|TRBV2
TGTGCCAGCAGTGAGCCCGACACGTCTTTCTATGGCTACACCTTC
CASSEPDTSFYGYTF
>.|TRBJ1-5|.|TRBV6-1
TGTGCCAGCAGTCGGGGACGAGGCAGTAATCAGCCCCAGCATTTT
CASSRGRGSNQPQHF
>.|TRBJ1-5|many|TRBV11-2
TGTGCCAGCAGCTTAGATTCGGACAACAATCAGCCCCAGCATTTT
CASSLDSDNNQPQHF
>TRBD1|TRBJ2-3|many|TRBV28
TGTGCCAGCAGCCCCCCGGGACAGGGAAGCACAGATACGCAGTATTTT
CASSPPGQGSTDTQYF
>TRBD1|TRBJ2-2|many|TRBV27
TGTGCCAGCAGTTTTCTAGACAGGGTGGGCACCGGGGAGCTGTTTTTT
CASSFLDRVGTGELFF
>.|TRBJ2-5|many|TRBV7-9
TGTGCCAGCAGCTTAATCGGACGGGAGATCCAAGAGACCCAGTACTTC
CASSLIGREIQETQYF
>.|TRBJ2-7|.|TRBV5-6
TGTGCCAGCACTCGTCGGACGGTCTCCTACGAGCAGTACTTC
CASTRRTVSYEQYF
>.|TRBJ2-4|many|TRBV11-2
TGTGCCAGCAGCTTGGGGGGATTGACCAAAAACATTCAGTACTTC
CASSLGGLTKNIQYF
>TRBD2|TRBJ2-5|many|TRBV11-2
TGTGCCAGCAGCTTAGAGTGGGCGGCGGGAGCTGGGGAGACCCAGTACTTC
CASSLEWAAGAGETQYF
>.|TRBJ2-3|many|TRBV6-5
TGTGCCAGCAGTTACTCGAACAGGCCACGGCCAGATACGCAGTATTTT
CASSYSNRPRPDTQYF
>.|TRBJ2-7|few|TRBV6-2/TRBV6-3
TGTGCCAGCAGTTATGTCTCCACGGACGAGCAGTACTTC
CASSYVSTDEQYF
>.|TRBJ2-6|many|TRBV13
TGTGCCAGCACCCATGGAGTCAGGAGGGTTCCTGGGGCCAACGTCCTGACTTTC
CASTHGVRRVPGANVLTF
>.|TRBJ1-1|many|TRBV7-9
TGTGCCAGCAGCCCCCCTGCGGGCGGGGAAGCTTCCTTT
CASSPPAGGEASF
>TRBD1|TRBJ2-5|many|TRBV7-2
TGTGCCAGCAGCTTAGGGACAGGGGTTTGGGAGACCCAGTACTTC
CASSLGTGVWETQYF
>.|TRBJ1-3|many|TRBV9
TGTGCCAGCAGCGAGGGGATCTCTGGAAACACCATATATTTT
CASSEGISGNTIYF
>TRBD1|TRBJ1-1|.|TRBV4-2
TGTGCCAGCAGCCCCAGTCCCGGGACAGGTTGGAACACTGAAGCTTTCTTT
CASSPSPGTGWNTEAFF
>TRBD1|TRBJ2-7|many|TRBV6-2/TRBV6-3
TGTGCCAGCAGTCAGGGGACAGTAGGATACGAGCAGTACTTC
CASSQGTVGYEQYF